The TCR beta chain described here comes from a study of T cell responses to AZD1222 COVID-19 vaccine. Study at large: Second-dose groups at about 4 or about 12 weeks were pooled.

Study outcomes and limitations: With two AZD1222 doses given, Spike-specific TCR breadth and depth both rose. None of the repertoires were sampled until the peak T cell response had passed. Donors in the cohort were predominantly white British and more often female, and clonal diversity was possibly underestimated.

On this clone: Its antigen remains unidentified.

Sequencing was performed with immunoSEQ multiplex PCR; in TCRdb, only in-frame clones are kept and a portion is missing. The data show around 94,000 clones, approximately 86% seen once. Trimming took off 1 base at V and 7 bases at J, with 11 bases between the two ends. The CDR3 has 13 residues. Germline assignment: CDR1 LGHNA and CDR2 YNFKEQ. The J gene is TRBJ2-7, the V gene TRBV4-2, with no clear D. This TCR was sampled from an adult in good health. The sample consisted of peripheral blood, taken on day 0 of AZD1222 vaccination. CDR3 protein: CASSQGVLGEQYF. DNA of the CDR3: TGTGCCAGCAGCCAAGGGGTTTTGGGGGAGCAGTACTTC.